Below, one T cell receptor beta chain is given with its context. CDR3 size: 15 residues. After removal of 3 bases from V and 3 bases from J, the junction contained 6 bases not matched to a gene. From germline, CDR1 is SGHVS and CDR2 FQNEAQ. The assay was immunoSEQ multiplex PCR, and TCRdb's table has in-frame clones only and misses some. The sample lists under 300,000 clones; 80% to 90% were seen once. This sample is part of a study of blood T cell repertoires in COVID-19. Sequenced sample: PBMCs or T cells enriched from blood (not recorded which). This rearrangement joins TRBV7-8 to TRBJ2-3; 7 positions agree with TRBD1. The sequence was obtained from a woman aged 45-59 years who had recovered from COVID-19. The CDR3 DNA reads TGTGCCAGCAGCTTTGAAGGGGGCTGGACAGATACGCAGTATTTT. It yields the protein CASSFEGGWTDTQYF.